The rows below give T cell receptor beta chains drawn from one sample of a study of cytotoxic CD8 clonotypes in ibrutinib-treated CLL. Repertoires were generated with immunoSEQ multiplex PCR, while TCRdb's copy carries only in-frame clones and drops some. The profile shows nearly 300,000 clones, about 72% of them singletons. This specimen was PBMCs, taken at disease progression, from a patient treated with ibrutinib. The receptors originated from a human donor with chronic lymphocytic leukemia. CDR3s include the opening cysteine and the closing phenylalanine or tryptophan. The D gene is left open where the match is weak. Clone size is stated in some rows and not others, as once, few, many or a class when expanded.

v_call: TRBV5-4
j_call: TRBJ1-1
d_call: TRBD1
cdr3_length: 15
clone_size: NA
cdr3_aa: CASSRISGGNTEAFF
cdr3_nt: TGTGCCAGCAGCCGCATCTCAGGGGGGAACACTGAAGCTTTCTTT

v_call: TRBV5-1
j_call: TRBJ2-7
d_call: NA
cdr3_length: 13
clone_size: NA
cdr3_aa: CASSLMGPYEQYF
cdr3_nt: TGCGCCAGCAGCTTGATGGGCCCCTACGAGCAGTACTTC

v_call: TRBV4-1
j_call: TRBJ2-1
d_call: TRBD1
cdr3_length: 16
clone_size: NA
cdr3_aa: CASSPRQGTSYNEQFF
cdr3_nt: TGCGCCAGCAGCCCTAGACAGGGAACCTCCTACAATGAGCAGTTCTTC

v_call: TRBV7-8
j_call: TRBJ1-6
d_call: NA
cdr3_length: 17
clone_size: once
cdr3_aa: CASSRTGSNSYNSPLHF
cdr3_nt: TGTGCCAGCAGCCGCACTGGATCCAACTCCTATAATTCACCCCTCCACTTT

v_call: TRBV6-5
j_call: TRBJ1-1
d_call: TRBD1
cdr3_length: 14
clone_size: NA
cdr3_aa: CASRKTGTRAEAFF
cdr3_nt: TGTGCCAGCAGAAAGACAGGGACTAGGGCTGAAGCTTTCTTT

v_call: TRBV28
j_call: TRBJ1-4
d_call: NA
cdr3_length: 13
clone_size: NA
cdr3_aa: CASQVVANEKLFF
cdr3_nt: TGTGCCAGTCAGGTTGTTGCTAATGAAAAACTGTTTTTT

v_call: TRBV7-3
j_call: TRBJ2-3
d_call: NA
cdr3_length: 13
clone_size: NA
cdr3_aa: CASSSLSGYTQYF
cdr3_nt: TGTGCCAGCAGCTCCCTGAGCGGTTATACGCAGTATTTT

v_call: TRBV14
j_call: TRBJ2-5
d_call: TRBD2
cdr3_length: 15
clone_size: NA
cdr3_aa: CASSQDRGRIETQYF
cdr3_nt: TGTGCCAGCAGCCAAGACCGCGGGAGGATTGAGACCCAGTACTTC

v_call: TRBV6-6
j_call: TRBJ1-2
d_call: NA
cdr3_length: 13
clone_size: NA
cdr3_aa: CASSPVRGHGYTF
cdr3_nt: TGTGCCAGCAGTCCCGTCCGGGGACACGGCTACACCTTC

v_call: TRBV7-9
j_call: TRBJ1-2
d_call: TRBD1
cdr3_length: 14
clone_size: NA
cdr3_aa: CASSLGQGVDGYTF
cdr3_nt: TGTGCCAGCAGCTTGGGACAGGGAGTGGATGGCTACACCTTC

v_call: TRBV18
j_call: TRBJ2-7
d_call: NA
cdr3_length: 16
clone_size: once
cdr3_aa: CASSPPAGTVTYEQYF
cdr3_nt: TGTGCCAGCTCACCACCCGCCGGGACCGTAACCTACGAGCAGTACTTC

v_call: TRBV19
j_call: TRBJ1-4
d_call: NA
cdr3_length: 13
clone_size: NA
cdr3_aa: CASSTGPLEKLFF
cdr3_nt: TGTGCCAGTAGTACCGGACCGCTAGAAAAACTGTTTTTT

v_call: TRBV11-3
j_call: TRBJ2-2
d_call: TRBD2
cdr3_length: 15
clone_size: NA
cdr3_aa: CASSLSGRDTGELFF
cdr3_nt: TGTGCCAGCAGCTTATCCGGGAGGGACACCGGGGAGCTGTTTTTT

v_call: TRBV4-3
j_call: TRBJ1-3
d_call: NA
cdr3_length: 16
clone_size: NA
cdr3_aa: CASSQDTGGYRNTIYF
cdr3_nt: TGCGCCAGCAGCCAAGATACGGGGGGATACAGAAACACCATATATTTT

v_call: TRBV5-1
j_call: TRBJ1-2
d_call: NA
cdr3_length: 14
clone_size: few
cdr3_aa: CASSFTSVNYGYTF
cdr3_nt: TGCGCCAGCAGCTTTACCAGCGTTAACTATGGCTACACCTTC

v_call: TRBV14
j_call: TRBJ2-2
d_call: NA
cdr3_length: 14
clone_size: NA
cdr3_aa: CASSPSGYTGELFF
cdr3_nt: TGTGCCAGCAGCCCAAGCGGGTACACCGGGGAGCTGTTTTTT

v_call: TRBV5-1
j_call: TRBJ1-1
d_call: NA
cdr3_length: 17
clone_size: NA
cdr3_aa: CASSLWGIPTMNTEAFF
cdr3_nt: TGCGCCAGCAGCTTGTGGGGGATTCCGACGATGAACACTGAAGCTTTCTTT

v_call: TRBV28
j_call: TRBJ2-7
d_call: NA
cdr3_length: 10
clone_size: NA
cdr3_aa: CASKNYEQYF
cdr3_nt: TGTGCCAGCAAAAACTACGAGCAGTACTTC

v_call: TRBV15
j_call: TRBJ1-5
d_call: NA
cdr3_length: 14
clone_size: NA
cdr3_aa: CATSRERGYQPQHF
cdr3_nt: TGTGCCACCAGCAGAGAGAGGGGATATCAGCCCCAGCATTTT

v_call: TRBV9
j_call: TRBJ1-1
d_call: NA
cdr3_length: 16
clone_size: few
cdr3_aa: CASSVRGTGLNTEAFF
cdr3_nt: TGTGCCAGCAGCGTACGGGGTACAGGGCTGAACACTGAAGCTTTCTTT

v_call: TRBV7-9
j_call: TRBJ2-5
d_call: TRBD2
cdr3_length: 17
clone_size: few
cdr3_aa: CASSSLTSGRSVETQYF
cdr3_nt: TGTGCCAGCAGCTCCTTGACTAGCGGGAGGAGTGTGGAGACCCAGTACTTC

v_call: TRBV10-3
j_call: TRBJ2-5
d_call: NA
cdr3_length: 13
clone_size: NA
cdr3_aa: CAISVSRQETQYF
cdr3_nt: TGTGCCATCAGTGTGTCCCGTCAAGAGACCCAGTACTTC

v_call: TRBV2
j_call: TRBJ1-2
d_call: NA
cdr3_length: 12
clone_size: NA
cdr3_aa: CASGRNYDGYTF
cdr3_nt: TGTGCCAGCGGCCGAAATTATGACGGCTACACCTTC

v_call: TRBV9
j_call: TRBJ2-3
d_call: NA
cdr3_length: 13
clone_size: NA
cdr3_aa: CASSVDSTDTQYF
cdr3_nt: TGTGCCAGCAGCGTAGATAGCACAGATACGCAGTATTTT

v_call: TRBV4-1
j_call: TRBJ2-2
d_call: NA
cdr3_length: 15
clone_size: NA
cdr3_aa: CASSQKQGIGGELFF
cdr3_nt: TGCGCCAGCAGCCAAAAACAGGGAATCGGCGGGGAGCTGTTTTTT

v_call: TRBV18
j_call: TRBJ2-1
d_call: NA
cdr3_length: 14
clone_size: NA
cdr3_aa: CASSPRNGNTEQFF
cdr3_nt: TGTGCCAGCTCACCACGTAACGGGAACACTGAGCAGTTCTTC

v_call: TRBV11-2
j_call: TRBJ2-7
d_call: NA
cdr3_length: 13
clone_size: NA
cdr3_aa: CASSNSGVHEQYF
cdr3_nt: TGTGCCAGCAGCAACTCCGGGGTCCACGAGCAGTACTTC

v_call: TRBV5-4
j_call: TRBJ1-2
d_call: NA
cdr3_length: 15
clone_size: NA
cdr3_aa: CASSLAFRKDYGYTF
cdr3_nt: TGTGCCAGCAGCTTGGCCTTCCGTAAGGACTATGGCTACACCTTC

v_call: TRBV7-9
j_call: TRBJ2-7
d_call: NA
cdr3_length: 15
clone_size: few
cdr3_aa: CASRDPGTPLDEQYF
cdr3_nt: TGTGCCAGCAGGGACCCCGGGACACCGCTTGACGAGCAGTACTTC

v_call: TRBV11-2
j_call: TRBJ2-7
d_call: NA
cdr3_length: 14
clone_size: few
cdr3_aa: CASTVRLGSGEQYF
cdr3_nt: TGTGCCAGCACTGTGCGCTTGGGGAGTGGAGAGCAGTACTTC

v_call: TRBV6-1
j_call: TRBJ1-1
d_call: TRBD1
cdr3_length: 14
clone_size: NA
cdr3_aa: CASKIQGLSAEAFF
cdr3_nt: TGTGCCAGTAAAATACAGGGGCTTAGTGCTGAAGCTTTCTTT

v_call: TRBV18
j_call: TRBJ2-1
d_call: TRBD2
cdr3_length: 15
clone_size: NA
cdr3_aa: CASSAPGLAGDEQFF
cdr3_nt: TGTGCCAGCTCAGCACCGGGACTAGCGGGGGATGAGCAGTTCTTC

v_call: TRBV30
j_call: TRBJ1-1
d_call: NA
cdr3_length: 15
clone_size: NA
cdr3_aa: CAWSGSTHPNTEAFF
cdr3_nt: TGTGCCTGGAGTGGTAGCACACACCCGAACACTGAAGCTTTCTTT

v_call: TRBV7-9
j_call: TRBJ1-2
d_call: NA
cdr3_length: 13
clone_size: NA
cdr3_aa: CATLVTRDYGYTF
cdr3_nt: TGTGCCACCTTAGTGACACGAGACTATGGCTACACCTTC

v_call: TRBV28
j_call: TRBJ2-1
d_call: TRBD2
cdr3_length: 19
clone_size: NA
cdr3_aa: CASSAPSGTLWESYNEQFF
cdr3_nt: TGTGCCAGCAGTGCCCCTAGCGGGACACTTTGGGAGTCCTACAATGAGCAGTTCTTC

v_call: TRBV27
j_call: TRBJ2-5
d_call: TRBD1
cdr3_length: 14
clone_size: NA
cdr3_aa: CASSPRGPQETQYF
cdr3_nt: TGTGCCAGCAGCCCCAGGGGGCCCCAAGAGACCCAGTACTTC

v_call: TRBV10-3
j_call: TRBJ2-5
d_call: TRBD2
cdr3_length: 16
clone_size: NA
cdr3_aa: CAINAGLAGEGETQYF
cdr3_nt: TGTGCCATCAACGCGGGACTAGCGGGAGAGGGAGAGACCCAGTACTTC

v_call: TRBV10-2
j_call: TRBJ2-1
d_call: TRBD1
cdr3_length: 14
clone_size: NA
cdr3_aa: CASSGTVIYNEQFF
cdr3_nt: TGCGCCAGCAGCGGGACAGTCATCTACAATGAGCAGTTCTTC

v_call: TRBV5-1
j_call: TRBJ1-2
d_call: NA
cdr3_length: 16
clone_size: few
cdr3_aa: CASSALGSSRNYGYTF
cdr3_nt: TGCGCCAGCAGCGCGCTTGGGTCCAGTAGAAACTATGGCTACACCTTC

v_call: TRBV5-4
j_call: TRBJ2-7
d_call: NA
cdr3_length: 13
clone_size: few
cdr3_aa: CASSADPSYEQYF
cdr3_nt: TGTGCCAGCAGCGCCGATCCTTCCTACGAGCAGTACTTC

v_call: TRBV7-3
j_call: TRBJ2-1
d_call: TRBD2
cdr3_length: 14
clone_size: NA
cdr3_aa: CASSSSGVYNEQFF
cdr3_nt: TGTGCCAGCAGCTCTAGCGGGGTGTACAATGAGCAGTTCTTC

v_call: TRBV29-1
j_call: TRBJ1-2
d_call: NA
cdr3_length: 20
clone_size: once
cdr3_aa: CSVPPGGVLTIGDSNYGYTF
cdr3_nt: TGCAGCGTCCCCCCTGGTGGGGTTCTAACTATCGGGGATTCTAACTATGGCTACACCTTC

v_call: TRBV9
j_call: TRBJ2-2
d_call: NA
cdr3_length: 14
clone_size: NA
cdr3_aa: CATSPSGNTGELFF
cdr3_nt: TGTGCCACCTCCCCTAGTGGGAACACCGGGGAGCTGTTTTTT

v_call: TRBV7-9
j_call: TRBJ2-7
d_call: TRBD1
cdr3_length: 16
clone_size: NA
cdr3_aa: CASSTTRDRLSYEQYF
cdr3_nt: TGTGCCAGCAGCACAACCCGGGACAGGTTATCCTACGAGCAGTACTTC

v_call: TRBV2
j_call: TRBJ2-7
d_call: NA
cdr3_length: 11
clone_size: few
cdr3_aa: CASRDVSEQYF
cdr3_nt: TGTGCCAGCAGAGATGTGTCCGAGCAGTACTTC

v_call: TRBV4-1
j_call: TRBJ2-7
d_call: NA
cdr3_length: 15
clone_size: NA
cdr3_aa: CASSHRGTSSYEQYF
cdr3_nt: TGCGCCAGCAGCCACCGAGGGACGAGCTCCTACGAGCAGTACTTC

v_call: TRBV9
j_call: TRBJ1-1
d_call: TRBD1
cdr3_length: 15
clone_size: NA
cdr3_aa: CASSVQGQGDTEAFF
cdr3_nt: TGTGCCAGCAGCGTCCAGGGACAGGGGGACACTGAAGCTTTCTTT

v_call: TRBV28
j_call: TRBJ1-2
d_call: NA
cdr3_length: 14
clone_size: NA
cdr3_aa: CATFGQSPLYGYTF
cdr3_nt: TGTGCCACCTTTGGACAGAGTCCCCTCTATGGCTACACCTTC

v_call: TRBV2
j_call: TRBJ1-2
d_call: TRBD1
cdr3_length: 9
clone_size: few
cdr3_aa: CARQGGHLF
cdr3_nt: TGTGCCAGACAGGGGGGCCATCTTTTC

v_call: TRBV2
j_call: TRBJ1-1
d_call: NA
cdr3_length: 10
clone_size: NA
cdr3_aa: CANGTPEAFF
cdr3_nt: TGTGCCAACGGGACACCTGAAGCTTTCTTT

v_call: TRBV15
j_call: TRBJ1-2
d_call: NA
cdr3_length: 12
clone_size: NA
cdr3_aa: CATSRGGYGYTF
cdr3_nt: TGTGCCACCAGCAGAGGAGGCTATGGCTACACCTTC

v_call: TRBV2
j_call: TRBJ2-7
d_call: NA
cdr3_length: 13
clone_size: NA
cdr3_aa: CASSKELSYEQYF
cdr3_nt: TGTGCCAGCAGTAAGGAGTTGTCCTACGAGCAGTACTTC

v_call: TRBV25-1
j_call: TRBJ2-1
d_call: NA
cdr3_length: 14
clone_size: NA
cdr3_aa: CASNLGTKYNEQFF
cdr3_nt: TGTGCCAGCAACCTAGGGACCAAATACAATGAGCAGTTCTTC

v_call: TRBV28
j_call: TRBJ2-1
d_call: TRBD2
cdr3_length: 14
clone_size: once
cdr3_aa: CASSRLARPNEQFF
cdr3_nt: TGTGCCAGCAGTCGACTAGCCCGCCCCAATGAGCAGTTCTTC

v_call: TRBV5-1
j_call: TRBJ2-4
d_call: TRBD2
cdr3_length: 13
clone_size: NA
cdr3_aa: CASKRGSGNIQYF
cdr3_nt: TGCGCCAGCAAGCGGGGCTCAGGAAACATTCAGTACTTC

v_call: TRBV2
j_call: TRBJ2-3
d_call: NA
cdr3_length: 15
clone_size: NA
cdr3_aa: CASSVPLAFTDTQYF
cdr3_nt: TGTGCCAGCAGTGTACCCCTAGCGTTCACAGATACGCAGTATTTT

v_call: TRBV5-4
j_call: TRBJ1-2
d_call: TRBD1
cdr3_length: 14
clone_size: few
cdr3_aa: CASSTDRVNYGYTF
cdr3_nt: TGTGCCAGCAGCACCGACAGGGTTAACTATGGCTACACCTTC

v_call: TRBV12-5
j_call: TRBJ2-1
d_call: NA
cdr3_length: 14
clone_size: NA
cdr3_aa: CASGGDGVGREQFF
cdr3_nt: TGTGCTAGTGGTGGAGACGGAGTAGGAAGGGAGCAGTTCTTC

v_call: TRBV6-5
j_call: TRBJ1-5
d_call: NA
cdr3_length: 14
clone_size: once
cdr3_aa: CASSYVRGDQPQHF
cdr3_nt: TGTGCCAGCAGTTACGTAAGGGGAGATCAGCCCCAGCATTTT

v_call: TRBV2
j_call: TRBJ1-4
d_call: NA
cdr3_length: 17
clone_size: NA
cdr3_aa: CASRPQGARATNEKLFF
cdr3_nt: TGTGCCAGCAGACCCCAGGGCGCTCGTGCAACTAATGAAAAACTGTTTTTT